The clone carrying this T cell receptor beta chain appeared once. The target antigen is unknown. These data come from a study of cytomegalovirus exposure and HLA in healthy donors. As for the study in general: The 120 or so validation repertoires were produced on the same platform as the 670 or so repertoires of the first cohort. This was reported in a later analysis. Study-level points and caveats: Through in vitro validation, a few CMV-associated chains were shown to be specific for CMV antigens. There were some 150 TCR beta chains listed as cytomegalovirus-associated. First-cohort TCR clusters were later found to tend to co-occur in the roughly 130 validation repertoires.

In germline, CDR1 is LNHNV, CDR2 YYDKDF (reference sequence). The CDR3 is 13 residues long. V was shortened by 0 bases and J by 4 bases, with 6 bases between the two germline ends. The protocol was immunoSEQ multiplex PCR, while the TCRdb copy is restricted to in-frame clones and leaves out a portion. The table records about 150,000 clones, 70% to 85% of them present only once. The source of this sequence is a man between 25 and 39 years old in good health and CMV-seropositive. Sequences were obtained from PBMCs. The J gene is TRBJ1-1, the V gene TRBV15; tentative D call: TRBD1 (5 bases). This CDR3 is CATSRDQGTEAFF. The CDR3 DNA is TGTGCCACCAGCAGAGATCAGGGCACTGAAGCTTTCTTT.